Here is one T cell receptor beta chain with its context. Profiled with immunoSEQ multiplex PCR; TCRdb holds only in-frame clones, not every one. The table has tens of thousands of clones, 89% seen once. This sample is drawn from a study of OX40 agonist ivuxolimab in advanced cancers. The CDR3 has 15 residues. V dropped 2 bases and J dropped 4 bases, with 14 bases sitting between them. Per germline, CDR1 SNHLY and CDR2 FYNNEI. This sequence was found in an adult with an advanced solid tumor such as melanoma, head and neck, liver or kidney cancer. The sequenced sample was CD4+ or CD8+ T cells sorted from blood, obtained in a trial of the OX40 agonist ivuxolimab. The rearrangement uses TRBV2 and TRBJ2-5; TRBD1 is a possible D gene (5 bases). In DNA form, the CDR3 reads TGTGCCAGCAGTGAAAGCAGGGCTAGGGGAGAGACCCAGTACTTC. It codes for CASSESRARGETQYF.